Sequencing of this T cell receptor (beta chain) was carried out in a study of CD8 T cells in ankylosing spondylitis. Study-wide results and limits: Roughly eight highly homologous variants made up a TCR beta motif that seemed to typify ankylosing spondylitis blood.

The CDR3 extends over 20 amino acids. V gave up 6 bases and J gave up 4 bases; unmatched junction bases: 26. This clonotype was seen a few times. Its antigen is not identified. MiXCR was run by TCRdb on the 5' RACE reads, yielding one entry per CDR3 protein. The profile shows roughly 670,000 distinct CDR3 sequences, under 20% of them singletons. Sequenced material: blood, either unsorted or a sorted T cell fraction (not recorded which). V and J are TRBV12-3 or TRBV12-4 and TRBJ1-1; TRBD1 matches 7 bases. This TCR was recovered from a male donor with ankylosing spondylitis. Here the CDR3 DNA reads TGTGCCAGCAGCCACATACCGACACAGGGGCGGATTTTAAAGGTCACTGAAGCTTTCTTT. Encoded protein: CASSHIPTQGRILKVTEAFF.